This TCR beta chain was retrieved from a study of neurological immune-mediated disorders. Sample time point: longitudinal time-point 3. TCRdb used MiXCR to reprocess the 5' RACE reads, holding one entry per CDR3 protein. The sample lists about 45,000 distinct CDR3 sequences, 13% occurring once. The germline gives CDR1 MNHEY, CDR2 SMNVEV (reference sequence). There are 13 residues in the CDR3. V was cut by 6 bases and J by 6 bases, with 14 bases left in between. This clonotype showed up many times. Source material: PBMCs. V usage is TRBV27 and J usage is TRBJ1-1; D not certain. This clonotype was sampled from a man aged 30-40 years in good health. CDR3 DNA: TGTGCCAGCAGCCTAGTAGTTGGGGCTGAAGCTTTCTTT. It specifies CASSLVVGAEAFF.